The TCR beta chain described here comes from a study of CD8+ T cells in alopecia areata. Sequencing used cDNA as its template, made by extracting RNA and reverse transcribing it. The table came from immunoSEQ multiplex PCR; TCRdb's copy has only in-frame clones and leaves some out. The sample records over 150,000 clones, around three fifths being singletons. The CDR3 spans 12 residues. Germline V gene sequence: CDR1 GTSNPN, CDR2 SVGIG (reference sequence). Trimming left V 1 base short and J 3 bases short, with 7 bases between. The sample was CD4+ T cells sorted from blood, taken at week 0. The TCR comes from a human donor with alopecia areata. V gene TRBV30 combines with J gene TRBJ2-7, with a tentative D call TRBD1 (5 bases). CDR3 region: CAWSGQSYEQYF. The CDR3 bases are TGTGCCTGGAGTGGACAGAGCTACGAGCAGTACTTC.